What follows are 10 T cell receptor beta chains derived from one specimen sequenced in a study of cytomegalovirus exposure and HLA in healthy donors. Here immunoSEQ multiplex PCR was the method, and the copy in TCRdb shows in-frame clones only, minus some. Among 120,000 or so clones listed, about 90% were seen once. What was sequenced was PBMCs. Every receptor here comes from a young woman in good health and CMV-seronegative.

The chain is built from TRBV27 and TRBJ2-7, with D possibly being TRBD1 (5 bases). Germline CDR1 reads MNHEY; CDR2 reads SMNVEV (reference sequence). V was cut by 3 bases and J by 2 bases, with 8 bases left in between. CDR3 size: 13 residues. The CDR3 region is CASSLTATYEQYF. In DNA, the CDR3 is TGTGCCAGCAGTTTGACAGCTACCTACGAGCAGTACTTC.

This chain joins TRBV30 and TRBJ2-6, with 9 positions matching TRBD1. The CDR3 has 17 residues. The ends lost 8 bases at V and 4 bases at J; junction bases unmatched: 15. Germline loops: CDR1 GTSNPN, CDR2 SVGIG (reference sequence). The CDR3 DNA sequence: TGTGCCCGAAATCCGGGACAGGGAAATTCAGGGGCCAACGTCCTGACTTTC. This sequence encodes CARNPGQGNSGANVLTF.

The count of this clone is one. The rearrangement joins TRBV4-1 to TRBJ2-7; D may be TRBD1 (5 bases). CDR1 MGHRA and CDR2 YSYEKL come from the germline V gene. The CDR3 loop spans 13 amino acids. V shed 0 bases and J shed 6 bases, with 9 bases lying between them. Written as DNA, the CDR3 is TGCGCCAGCAGCCAAGATGGTGGGGCCGAGCAGTACTTC. Translated, it gives CASSQDGGAEQYF.

The chain has TRBV10-3 and TRBJ2-3; the D is unclear. Germline V CDR1 and CDR2: ENHRY, SYGVKD. This CDR3 has 13 residues. Deletions cut 6 bases from V and 3 bases from J, with 10 bases between. The CDR3, as DNA: TGTGCCATCAGGCTCGAGTCGACAGATACGCAGTATTTT. It is translated as CAIRLESTDTQYF.

The J gene is TRBJ2-7, the V gene TRBV28; 7 bases agree with TRBD2. Trimming took 3 bases from V and 0 from J; bases not matched to a gene: 2. This CDR3 is 14 amino acids long. CDR1 and CDR2 (germline): MDHEN, SYDVKM. CDR3 sequence reads: CASSLGGSSYEQYF. The CDR3 region has the DNA TGTGCCAGCAGTTTGGGGGGGAGCTCCTACGAGCAGTACTTC. The full variable domain, completed using reference TRBV28 and TRBJ2-7, is DVKVTQSSRYLVKRTGEKVFLECVQDMDHENMFWYRQDPGLGLRLIYFSYDVKMKEKGDIPEGYSVSREKKERFSLILESASTNQTSMYLCASSLGGSSYEQYFGPGTRLTVT.

This chain links TRBV28 with TRBJ1-1; possibly TRBD1 for D (6 bases). CDR3 length: 15 amino acids. The V gene's germline CDR1 is MDHEN and CDR2 SYDVKM. Trimming removed 3 bases from V and 4 bases from J, with 15 bases in between. The chain's CDR3 is CASSFGDDRTTEAFF. CDR3 nucleotide sequence: TGTGCCAGCAGTTTCGGGGACGACAGGACCACTGAAGCTTTCTTT.

This clone has a single count. As DNA, the CDR3 is TGTGCCAGCAGCTTTCCGGGAGGTGAGTGGGATGAGCAGTTCTTC. This sequence encodes CASSFPGGEWDEQFF. This chain links TRBV7-2 with TRBJ2-1, with 7 bases aligning to TRBD2. The CDR3 is made up of 15 amino acids. In germline, CDR1 is SGHTA, CDR2 FQGNSA. The V and J ends lost 3 bases and 8 bases, in that order; junction bases with no gene match: 10.

The chain combines TRBV7-9 with TRBJ1-1; D may be TRBD1 (5 bases). Germline V lookup: CDR1 SEHNR, CDR2 FQNEAQ (reference sequence). V lost 1 base and J 0 bases, leaving 6 bases between the germline ends. The CDR3 runs 14 residues. The CDR3 loop is CASSLGDLNTEAFF. CDR3 nucleotide sequence: TGTGCCAGCAGCTTAGGGGACTTGAACACTGAAGCTTTCTTT.

A single count supports this clone. V is TRBV6-1 and J is TRBJ2-1, with 8 bases fitting TRBD1. The CDR3 covers 15 residues. Per germline, CDR1 MNHNS and CDR2 SASEGT. J was trimmed by 2 bases and V by 7 bases; bases with no gene match: 7. The CDR3 nucleotides are TGTGCCAGCAAGACCGGGACAGGTACCTACAATGAGCAGTTCTTC. This encodes CASKTGTGTYNEQFF.

As regards this clone: This same CDR3 is encoded by further DNA sequences in the sample. The chain carries TRBV6-5 and TRBJ1-5, with a weak D call TRBD1 (5 bases). V lost 0 bases to trimming and J lost 2 bases, with 5 bases between them. Germline CDR1 MNHEY, CDR2 SVGAGI. The CDR3 is made up of 14 amino acids. As DNA, the CDR3 is TGTGCCAGCAGTTACTCAGGGGGCAATCAGCCCCAGCATTTT. It translates to CASSYSGGNQPQHF.